This entry lists 15 T cell receptor beta chains sequenced from one sample in a study of CD8+ T cells in alopecia areata. Indicated treatment: oral pan-JAK inhibitor, 5-10 mg twice daily. cDNA reverse transcribed from extracted RNA served as the sequencing template. Sequencing was performed with immunoSEQ multiplex PCR; in TCRdb, only in-frame clones are kept and a portion is missing. The table has under 200,000 clones, 60% to 75% seen once; the top ten hold approximately 15%. Here the sequenced sample was CD4+ T cells sorted from blood, taken at week 24, from a patient treated with tofacitinib. The receptors were sampled from a human donor with alopecia areata.

The chain is built from TRBV5-1 and TRBJ2-5; TRBD1 matches at 9 bases. The ends lost 1 base at V and 1 base at J; junction bases unmatched: 5. Germline lookup yields CDR1 SGHRS and CDR2 YFSETQ. The CDR3 extends over 16 amino acids. Here the CDR3 DNA reads TGCGCCAGCAGCTTGTCGGGACAGGGACTCCAAGAGACCCAGTACTTC. Its protein is CASSLSGQGLQETQYF.

This clone occurred a few times. A single base separates this from a much larger clone, so it may be a read error. The chain uses TRBV5-6 and TRBJ2-2; 8 nucleotides agree with TRBD2. V lost 0 bases, J lost 3 bases, and 1 base stayed unmatched. This CDR3 has 15 amino acids. Germline V lookup: CDR1 SGHDT, CDR2 YYEEEE. The CDR3 DNA reads TGTGCCAGCAGCTTGGTACTAGCGGACACCGGGGAGCTGTTTTTT. Protein sequence: CASSLVLADTGELFF.

The gene calls are TRBV30 and TRBJ2-2, with TRBD2 matching 14 bases. The V gene's germline CDR1 is GTSNPN and CDR2 SVGIG (reference sequence). The CDR3 extends over 17 amino acids. The J segment lost 4 bases and the V segment lost 3 bases, leaving 7 bases of the junction unmatched. DNA for the CDR3: TGTGCCTGGAGAAGACTAGCGGGGGGGCGAGGCACCGGGGAGCTGTTTTTT. Protein product: CAWRRLAGGRGTGELFF.

This sequence joins TRBV28 and TRBJ2-7; possibly TRBD1 or TRBD2 for D (5 bases each). Germline V gene sequence: CDR1 MDHEN, CDR2 SYDVKM. The CDR3 loop spans 13 amino acids. Trimming pared 3 bases from V and 5 bases from J, leaving 11 bases between. The CDR3 DNA reads as TGTGCCAGCAGTTTTTGGGGGTTCCACGAGCAGTACTTC. This codes for CASSFWGFHEQYF.

This CDR3 reads CASSDLRGQLFF. CDR3 coding DNA: TGTGCCAGCAGTGATCTGAGAGGGCAACTGTTTTTT. The chain couples TRBV2 to TRBJ1-4, with D uncertain. Germline CDR1 reads SNHLY; CDR2 reads FYNNEI. The CDR3 runs 12 residues. V was shortened by 3 bases and J by 12 bases, with 11 bases between the two germline ends.

The chain is built from TRBV30 and TRBJ2-5; D is ambiguous. V lost 0 bases, J lost 2 bases, and 10 bases lay in between. This CDR3 spans 14 amino acids. Looked up from germline, CDR1 is GTSNPN and CDR2 is SVGIG (reference sequence). The CDR3 region is CAWSVLAVQETQYF. The CDR3 DNA follows: TGTGCCTGGAGTGTACTGGCGGTTCAAGAGACCCAGTACTTC. Variable domain in full (rest from reference TRBV30 and TRBJ2-5): SQTIHQWPATLVQPVGSPLSLECTVEGTSNPNLYWYRQAAGRGLQLLFYSVGIGQISSEVPQNLSASRPQDRQFILSSKKLLLSDSGFYLCAWSVLAVQETQYFGPGTRLLVL.

The chain employs TRBV27 and TRBJ2-4; TRBD2 matches at 13 bases. The germline CDR1 and CDR2 sequences are MNHEY and SMNVEV (reference sequence). V was pared by 4 bases and J by 0 bases, with 9 bases of the junction left unmatched. CDR3 length: 19 amino acids. The CDR3 DNA reads as TGTGCCAGCAGTTCCCTACCCGGGACTAGCGGGGTAGCCAAAAACATTCAGTACTTC. Its protein product is CASSSLPGTSGVAKNIQYF.

The chain uses TRBV5-1 and TRBJ2-2; 8 nucleotides line up with TRBD1. CDR1 SGHRS and CDR2 YFSETQ come from the germline V gene. This CDR3 region has 15 residues. With V trimmed by 4 bases and J by 5 bases, 7 bases remained unmatched. As DNA, the CDR3 is TGCGCCAGCAGCCTCCAGCAGGGGGCTACCGGGGAGCTGTTTTTT. Its translation is CASSLQQGATGELFF. Full variable domain (missing parts from reference TRBV5-1 and TRBJ2-2): KAGVTQTPRYLIKTRGQQVTLSCSPISGHRSVSWYQQTPGQGLQFLFEYFSETQRNKGNFPGRFSGRQFSNSRSEMNVSTLELGDSALYLCASSLQQGATGELFFGEGSRLTVL.

The chain joins TRBV2 to TRBJ2-1; D may be TRBD2 (6 bases). CDR1 is SNHLY and CDR2 is FYNNEI in the germline V gene. The V gene lost 6 bases and the J gene lost 2 bases, with 17 bases spanning the gap. The CDR3 is made up of 16 amino acids. DNA for the CDR3: TGTGCCAGCAGATACCCCGGGACTGGAGCCTACAATGAGCAGTTCTTC. It yields the protein CASRYPGTGAYNEQFF.

V gene TRBV5-1 combines with J gene TRBJ2-5, with 8 bases that match TRBD1. Germline V gene data show CDR1 as SGHRS and CDR2 as YFSETQ. The trim removed 1 base at V and 3 bases at J, leaving 8 bases unmatched. The CDR3 extends over 16 amino acids. The CDR3 coding sequence is TGCGCCAGCAGCTTGAACCCCAGGGGGCAGAAAGAGACCCAGTACTTC. It encodes CASSLNPRGQKETQYF.

This chain joins TRBV30 and TRBJ2-7; D is unclear. The CDR3 loop spans 12 amino acids. The germline V and J ends were trimmed by 3 bases and 2 bases, with 8 bases remaining between them. Germline-derived CDR1 and CDR2 are GTSNPN and SVGIG (reference sequence). CDR3 sequence (DNA): TGTGCCTGGAGCGCCTACCCCTACGAGCAGTACTTC. Its translation is CAWSAYPYEQYF.

The rearrangement links TRBV19 to TRBJ1-6, with TRBD1 as a possible D gene (6 bases). V lost 1 base to trimming and J lost 0 bases, with 13 bases between them. The germline CDR1 and CDR2 sequences are LNHDA and SQIVND (reference sequence). The CDR3 has 18 residues. Here the CDR3 reads CASSIGRTAFSYNSPLHF. The CDR3 bases are TGTGCCAGTAGTATAGGCAGGACAGCCTTCTCCTATAATTCACCCCTCCACTTT. The complete variable domain, with remaining parts taken from reference TRBV19 and TRBJ1-6, reads DGGITQSPKYLFRKEGQNVTLSCEQNLNHDAMYWYRQDPGQGLRLIYYSQIVNDFQKGDIAEGYSVSREKKESFPLTVTSAQKNPTAFYLCASSIGRTAFSYNSPLHFGNGTRLTVT.

V usage is TRBV30 and J usage is TRBJ2-5; D possibly corresponds to TRBD2 (6 bases). Germline V gives CDR1 GTSNPN, CDR2 SVGIG (reference sequence). Trimming stripped 2 bases from V and 11 bases from J, with 21 bases between. The CDR3 loop spans 14 amino acids. Here the CDR3 reads CAWSTPWGGDEQYF. As DNA, the CDR3 is TGTGCCTGGAGTACCCCTTGGGGAGGAGATGAGCAGTACTTC.

The chain couples TRBV20-1 to TRBJ2-7; D call uncertain. The CDR3 contains 11 residues. V lost 2 bases, J lost 1 base, and 3 bases lay in between. CDR1 is DFQATT, CDR2 SNEGSKA, per germline (reference sequence). The CDR3 coding sequence is TGCAGTGCTAGACAATCCTACGAGCAGTACTTC. Translated: CSARQSYEQYF.

This clone turned up a few times. This chain joins TRBV6-5 and TRBJ1-2, with 10 positions matching TRBD1. In germline, CDR1 is MNHEY, CDR2 SVGAGI. The J segment lost 5 bases and the V segment lost 4 bases, leaving 7 bases of the junction unmatched. The CDR3 is 15 amino acids. This CDR3 reads CASSLDRGQGYGYTF. As DNA, the CDR3 is TGTGCCAGCAGTTTAGACAGGGGGCAGGGGTATGGCTACACCTTC.